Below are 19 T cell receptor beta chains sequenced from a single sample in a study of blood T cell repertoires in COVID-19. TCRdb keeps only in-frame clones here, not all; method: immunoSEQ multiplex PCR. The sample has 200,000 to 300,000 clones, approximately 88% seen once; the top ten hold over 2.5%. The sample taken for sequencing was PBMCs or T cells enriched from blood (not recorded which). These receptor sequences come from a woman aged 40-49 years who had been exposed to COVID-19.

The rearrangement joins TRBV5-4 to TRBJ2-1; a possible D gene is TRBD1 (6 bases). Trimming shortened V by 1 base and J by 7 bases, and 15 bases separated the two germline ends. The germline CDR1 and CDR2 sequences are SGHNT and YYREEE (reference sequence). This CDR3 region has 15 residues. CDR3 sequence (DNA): TGTGCCAGCAGCTTGAGGCAGGGGATGGGAAATGAGCAGTTCTTC. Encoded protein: CASSLRQGMGNEQFF.

Written as DNA, the CDR3 is TGTGCCAGTAGTATGTCGCCGACAGGGATCAACGAGCAGTACTTC. The encoded protein is CASSMSPTGINEQYF. V is TRBV19 and J is TRBJ2-7, with 7 positions matching TRBD1. The length of the CDR3 is 15 residues. Germline CDR1 and CDR2: LNHDA and SQIVND (reference sequence). V dropped 3 bases and J dropped 5; count of bases not matched to a gene: 10.

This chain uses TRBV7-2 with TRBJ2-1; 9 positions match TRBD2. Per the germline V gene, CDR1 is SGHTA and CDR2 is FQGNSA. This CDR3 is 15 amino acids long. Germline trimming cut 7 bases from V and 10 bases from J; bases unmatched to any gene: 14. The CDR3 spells CASNLGVAGETEQFF. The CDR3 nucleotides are TGTGCCAGCAACCTTGGAGTAGCGGGGGAAACCGAGCAGTTCTTC.

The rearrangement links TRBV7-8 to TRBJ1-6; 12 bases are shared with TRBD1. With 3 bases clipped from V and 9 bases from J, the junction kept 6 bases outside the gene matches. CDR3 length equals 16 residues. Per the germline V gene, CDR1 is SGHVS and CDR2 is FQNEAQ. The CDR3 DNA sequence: TGTGCCAGCAGCTTTGGCGGGACAGGGGGCGTTTCACCCCTCCACTTT. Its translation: CASSFGGTGGVSPLHF.

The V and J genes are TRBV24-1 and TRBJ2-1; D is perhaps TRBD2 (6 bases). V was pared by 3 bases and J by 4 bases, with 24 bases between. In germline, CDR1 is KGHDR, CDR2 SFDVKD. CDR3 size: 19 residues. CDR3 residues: CATSDVDSGVSVFYNEQFF. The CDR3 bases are TGTGCCACCAGTGATGTGGACTCGGGGGTTAGCGTATTTTACAATGAGCAGTTCTTC.

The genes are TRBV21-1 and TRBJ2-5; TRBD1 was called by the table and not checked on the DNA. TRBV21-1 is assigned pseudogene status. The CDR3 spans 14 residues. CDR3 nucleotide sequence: TGTGCCACCCTGGACAGGGCGACCCAAGAGACCCAGTACTTC. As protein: CATLDRATQETQYF.

This chain's CDR3 is CASTERETQYF. DNA for the CDR3: TGTGCCAGCACGGAGAGGGAGACCCAGTACTTC. The chain has TRBV5-4 and TRBJ2-5; D unresolved. The CDR3 is 11 residues long. V lost 6 bases and J lost 5, with 8 bases in between. The V gene's germline CDR1 is SGHNT and CDR2 YYREEE (reference sequence).

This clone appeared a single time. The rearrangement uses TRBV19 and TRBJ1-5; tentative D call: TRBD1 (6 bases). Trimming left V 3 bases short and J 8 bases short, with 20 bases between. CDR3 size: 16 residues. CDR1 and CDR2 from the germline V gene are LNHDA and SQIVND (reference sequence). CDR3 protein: CASSILRLRGTEPQHF. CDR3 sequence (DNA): TGTGCCAGTAGTATTCTCCGGCTCAGGGGAACTGAGCCCCAGCATTTT.

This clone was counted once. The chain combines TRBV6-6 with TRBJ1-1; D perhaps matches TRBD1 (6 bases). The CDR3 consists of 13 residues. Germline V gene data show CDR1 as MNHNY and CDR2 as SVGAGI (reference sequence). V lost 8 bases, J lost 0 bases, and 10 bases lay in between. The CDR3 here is CASQTGLNTEAFF. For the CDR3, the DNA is TGTGCCAGCCAAACAGGGTTGAACACTGAAGCTTTCTTT.

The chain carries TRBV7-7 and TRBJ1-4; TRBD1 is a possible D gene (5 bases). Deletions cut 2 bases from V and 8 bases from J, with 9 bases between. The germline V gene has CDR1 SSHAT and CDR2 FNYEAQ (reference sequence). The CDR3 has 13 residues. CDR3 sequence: CASSLNYREKLFF. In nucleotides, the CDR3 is TGTGCCAGCAGCTTAAACTACAGGGAAAAACTGTTTTTT.

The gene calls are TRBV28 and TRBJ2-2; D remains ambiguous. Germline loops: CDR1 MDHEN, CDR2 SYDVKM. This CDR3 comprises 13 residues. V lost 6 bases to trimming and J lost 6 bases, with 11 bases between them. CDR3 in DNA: TGTGCCAGCAGCCTCGACTTTCCCGGGGAGCTGTTTTTT. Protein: CASSLDFPGELFF.

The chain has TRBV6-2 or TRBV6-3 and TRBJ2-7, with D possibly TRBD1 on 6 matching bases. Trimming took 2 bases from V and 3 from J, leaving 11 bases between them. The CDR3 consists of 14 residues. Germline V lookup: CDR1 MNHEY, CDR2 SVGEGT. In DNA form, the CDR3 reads TGTGCCAGCAGTTACGGGGACACCCGCTACGAGCAGTACGTC. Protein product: CASSYGDTRYEQYV.

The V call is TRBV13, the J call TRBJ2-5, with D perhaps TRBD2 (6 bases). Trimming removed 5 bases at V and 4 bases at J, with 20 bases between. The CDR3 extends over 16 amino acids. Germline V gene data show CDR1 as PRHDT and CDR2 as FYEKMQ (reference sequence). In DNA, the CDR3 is TGTGCCAGCAGCACCGGGGCCTACAGGAGGGGAGAGACCCAGTACTTC. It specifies CASSTGAYRRGETQYF.

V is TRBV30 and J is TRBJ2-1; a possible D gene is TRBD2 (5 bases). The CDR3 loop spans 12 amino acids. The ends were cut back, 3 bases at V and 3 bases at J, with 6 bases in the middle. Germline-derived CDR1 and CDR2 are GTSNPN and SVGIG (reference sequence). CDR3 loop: CAWSGDYNEQFF. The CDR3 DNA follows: TGTGCCTGGAGCGGGGACTACAATGAGCAGTTCTTC.

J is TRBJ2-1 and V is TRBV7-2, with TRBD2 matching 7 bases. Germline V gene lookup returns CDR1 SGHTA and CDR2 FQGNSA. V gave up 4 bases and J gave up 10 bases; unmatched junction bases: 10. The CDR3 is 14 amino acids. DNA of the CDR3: TGTGCCAGCAGCTCCAGAGCGGGGAACCGAGAGCAGTTCTTC. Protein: CASSSRAGNREQFF. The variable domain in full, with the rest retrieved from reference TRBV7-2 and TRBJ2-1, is GAGVSQSPSNKVTEKGKDVELRCDPISGHTALYWYRQSLGQGLEFLIYFQGNSAPDKSGLPSDRFSAERTGGSVSTLTIQRTQQEDSAVYLCASSSRAGNREQFFGPGTRLTVL.

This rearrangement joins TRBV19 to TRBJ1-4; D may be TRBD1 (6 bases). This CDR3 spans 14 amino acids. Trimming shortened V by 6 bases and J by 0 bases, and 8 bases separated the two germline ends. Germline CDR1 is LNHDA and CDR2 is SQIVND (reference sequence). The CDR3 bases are TGTGCCAGTAGACAGGGATCAACTAATGAAAAACTGTTTTTT. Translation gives CASRQGSTNEKLFF.

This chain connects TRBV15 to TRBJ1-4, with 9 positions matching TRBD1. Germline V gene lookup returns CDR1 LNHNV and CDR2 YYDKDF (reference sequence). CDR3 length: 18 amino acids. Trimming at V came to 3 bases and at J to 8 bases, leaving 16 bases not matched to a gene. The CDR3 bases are TGTGCCACCAGCAGCCAACCGGGACAGGGTGGGCTAGGAGAAAAACTGTTTTTT. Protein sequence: CATSSQPGQGGLGEKLFF. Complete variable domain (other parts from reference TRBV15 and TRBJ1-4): DAMVIQNPRYQVTQFGKPVTLSCSQTLNHNVMYWYQQKSSQAPKLLFHYYDKDFNNEADTPDNFQSRRPNTSFCFLDIRSPGLGDTAMYLCATSSQPGQGGLGEKLFFGSGTQLSVL.

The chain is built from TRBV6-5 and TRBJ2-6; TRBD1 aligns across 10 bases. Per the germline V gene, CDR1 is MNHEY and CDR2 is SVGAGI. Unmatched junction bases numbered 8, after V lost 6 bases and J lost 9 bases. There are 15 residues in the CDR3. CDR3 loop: CASSRGTGVNNVLTF. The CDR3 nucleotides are TGTGCCAGCAGCCGCGGGACAGGGGTAAACAACGTCCTGACTTTC.

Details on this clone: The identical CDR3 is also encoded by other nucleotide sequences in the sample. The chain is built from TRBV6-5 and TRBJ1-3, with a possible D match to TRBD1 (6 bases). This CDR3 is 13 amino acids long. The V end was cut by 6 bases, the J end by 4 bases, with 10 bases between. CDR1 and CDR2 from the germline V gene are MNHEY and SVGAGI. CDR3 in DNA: TGTGCCAGCAGGAGGGGGTCCGGAAACACCATATATTTT. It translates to CASRRGSGNTIYF.